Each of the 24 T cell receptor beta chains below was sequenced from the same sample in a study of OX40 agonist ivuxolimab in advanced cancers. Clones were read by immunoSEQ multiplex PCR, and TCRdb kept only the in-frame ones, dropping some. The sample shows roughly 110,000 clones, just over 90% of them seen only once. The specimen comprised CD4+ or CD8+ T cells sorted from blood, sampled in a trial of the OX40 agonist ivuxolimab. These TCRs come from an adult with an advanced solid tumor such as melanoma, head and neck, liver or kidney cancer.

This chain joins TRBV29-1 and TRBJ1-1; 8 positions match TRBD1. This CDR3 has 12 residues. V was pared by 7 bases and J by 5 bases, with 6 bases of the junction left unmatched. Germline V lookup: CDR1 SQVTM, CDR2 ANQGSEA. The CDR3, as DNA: TGCAGCGCCGACAGGGGCGGAACTGAAGCTTTCTTT. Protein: CSADRGGTEAFF.

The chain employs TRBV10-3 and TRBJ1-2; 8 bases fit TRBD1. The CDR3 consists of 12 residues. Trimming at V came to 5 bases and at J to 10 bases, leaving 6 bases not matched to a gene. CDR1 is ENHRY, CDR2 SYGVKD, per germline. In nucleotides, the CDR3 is TGTGCCATCAGTCGGACAGGGTGGGACTACACCTTC. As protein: CAISRTGWDYTF.

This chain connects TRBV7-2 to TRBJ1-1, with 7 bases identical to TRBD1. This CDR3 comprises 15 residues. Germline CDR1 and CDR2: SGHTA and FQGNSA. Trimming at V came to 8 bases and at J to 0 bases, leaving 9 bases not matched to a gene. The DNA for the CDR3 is TGTGCCAGCGCACTCTTGACAGGGATGAACACTGAAGCTTTCTTT. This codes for CASALLTGMNTEAFF.

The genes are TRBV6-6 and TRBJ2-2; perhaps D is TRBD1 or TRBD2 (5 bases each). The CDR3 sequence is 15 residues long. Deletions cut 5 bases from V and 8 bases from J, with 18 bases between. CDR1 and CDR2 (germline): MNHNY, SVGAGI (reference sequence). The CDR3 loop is CASSNPGRSSGELFF. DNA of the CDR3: TGTGCCAGCAGTAACCCGGGACGGAGTTCGGGGGAGCTGTTTTTT.

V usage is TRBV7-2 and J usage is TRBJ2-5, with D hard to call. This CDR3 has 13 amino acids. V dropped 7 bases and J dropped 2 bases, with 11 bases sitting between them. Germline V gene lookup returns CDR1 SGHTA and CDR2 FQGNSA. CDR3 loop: CASTLSNQETQYF. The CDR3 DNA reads TGTGCCAGCACTCTAAGCAATCAAGAGACCCAGTACTTC. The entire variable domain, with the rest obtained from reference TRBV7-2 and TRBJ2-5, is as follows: GAGVSQSPSNKVTEKGKDVELRCDPISGHTALYWYRQSLGQGLEFLIYFQGNSAPDKSGLPSDRFSAERTGGSVSTLTIQRTQQEDSAVYLCASTLSNQETQYFGPGTRLLVL.

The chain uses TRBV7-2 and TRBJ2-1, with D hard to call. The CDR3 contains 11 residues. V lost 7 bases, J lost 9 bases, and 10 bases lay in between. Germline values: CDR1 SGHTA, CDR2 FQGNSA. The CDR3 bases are TGTGCCAGCACCCCCATGGGTGAGCAGTTCTTC. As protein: CASTPMGEQFF.

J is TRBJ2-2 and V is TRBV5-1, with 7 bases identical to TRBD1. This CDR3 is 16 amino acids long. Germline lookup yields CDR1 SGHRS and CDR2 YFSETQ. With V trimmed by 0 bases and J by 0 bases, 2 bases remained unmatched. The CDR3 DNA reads TGCGCCAGCAGCTTGGGGGGGACAGCGAACACCGGGGAGCTGTTTTTT. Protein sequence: CASSLGGTANTGELFF.

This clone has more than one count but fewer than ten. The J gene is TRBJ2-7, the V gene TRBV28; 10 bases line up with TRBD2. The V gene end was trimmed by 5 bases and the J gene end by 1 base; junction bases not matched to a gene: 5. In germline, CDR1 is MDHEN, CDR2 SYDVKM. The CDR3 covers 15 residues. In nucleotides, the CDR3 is TGTGCCAGCAGTCCCCGGACTAGCGGATCCTACGAGCAGTACTTC. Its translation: CASSPRTSGSYEQYF.

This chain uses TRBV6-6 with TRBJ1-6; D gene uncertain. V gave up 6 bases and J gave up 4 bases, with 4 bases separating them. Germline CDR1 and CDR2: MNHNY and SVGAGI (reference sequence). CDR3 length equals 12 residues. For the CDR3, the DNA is TGTGCCAGCAGGAGGTATAATTCACCCCTCCACTTT. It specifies CASRRYNSPLHF.

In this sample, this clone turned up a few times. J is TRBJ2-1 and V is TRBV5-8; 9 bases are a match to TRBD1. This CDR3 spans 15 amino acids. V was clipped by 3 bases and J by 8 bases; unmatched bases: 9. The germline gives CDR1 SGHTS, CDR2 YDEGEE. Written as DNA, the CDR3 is TGTGCCAGCAGCTCCTCCGGACAGGGGCTCTATGAGCAGTTCTTC. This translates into CASSSSGQGLYEQFF.

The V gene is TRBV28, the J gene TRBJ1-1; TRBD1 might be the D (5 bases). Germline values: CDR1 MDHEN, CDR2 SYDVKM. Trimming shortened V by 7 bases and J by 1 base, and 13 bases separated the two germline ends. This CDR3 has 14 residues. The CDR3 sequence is CASTLGRANTEAFF. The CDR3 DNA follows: TGTGCCAGCACCCTGGGACGGGCGAACACTGAAGCTTTCTTT.

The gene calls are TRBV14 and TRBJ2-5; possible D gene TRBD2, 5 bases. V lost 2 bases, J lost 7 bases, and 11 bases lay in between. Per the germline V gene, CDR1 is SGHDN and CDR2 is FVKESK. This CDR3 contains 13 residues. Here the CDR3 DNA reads TGTGCCAGCAGCCAATCCCACGGGATGACCCAGTACTTC. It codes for CASSQSHGMTQYF.

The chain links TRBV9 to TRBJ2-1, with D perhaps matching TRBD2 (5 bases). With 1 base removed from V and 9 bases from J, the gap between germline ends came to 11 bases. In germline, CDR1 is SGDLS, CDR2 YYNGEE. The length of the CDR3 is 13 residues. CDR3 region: CASSVRGMGEQFF. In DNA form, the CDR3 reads TGTGCCAGCAGCGTACGGGGAATGGGTGAGCAGTTCTTC.

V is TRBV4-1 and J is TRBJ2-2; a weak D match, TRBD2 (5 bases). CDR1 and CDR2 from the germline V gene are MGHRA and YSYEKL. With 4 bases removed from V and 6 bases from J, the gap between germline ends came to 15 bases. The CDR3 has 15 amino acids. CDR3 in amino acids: CASSPAGMMAGELFF. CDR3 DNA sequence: TGCGCCAGCAGCCCGGCGGGTATGATGGCCGGGGAGCTGTTTTTT.

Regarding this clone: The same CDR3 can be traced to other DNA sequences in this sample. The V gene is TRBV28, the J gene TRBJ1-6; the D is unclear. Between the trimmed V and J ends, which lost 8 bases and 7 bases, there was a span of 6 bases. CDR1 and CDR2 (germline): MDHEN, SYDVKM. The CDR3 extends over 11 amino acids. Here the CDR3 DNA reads TGTGCCAGCTCGTGGAATTCACCCCTCCACTTT. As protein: CASSWNSPLHF.

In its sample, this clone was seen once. The CDR3 here is CASSPPKGGDRRNTEAFF. The DNA for the CDR3 is TGTGCCAGCTCACCACCGAAAGGAGGGGACAGGAGGAACACTGAAGCTTTCTTT. V usage is TRBV18 and J usage is TRBJ1-1; TRBD1 agrees at 8 bases. Trimming at V came to 0 bases and at J to 1 base, leaving 10 bases not matched to a gene. The germline V gene has CDR1 KGHSH and CDR2 LQKENI. CDR3 length: 18 residues.

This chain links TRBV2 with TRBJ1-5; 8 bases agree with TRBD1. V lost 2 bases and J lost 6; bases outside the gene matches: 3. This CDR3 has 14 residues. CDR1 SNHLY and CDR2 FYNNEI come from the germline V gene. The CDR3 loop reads CASSERQGAQPQHF. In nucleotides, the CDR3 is TGTGCCAGCAGTGAAAGGCAGGGGGCTCAGCCCCAGCATTTT.

The CDR3 DNA follows: TGTGCCAGTAGTATAGGACTCACAGGGAGGGGTCAGCCCCAGCATTTT. This gives the protein CASSIGLTGRGQPQHF. The chain combines TRBV19 with TRBJ1-5, with D perhaps matching TRBD1 (6 bases). This CDR3 spans 16 amino acids. V lost 1 base, J lost 6 bases, and 16 bases lay in between. Germline CDR1 LNHDA, CDR2 SQIVND (reference sequence). Complete variable domain (other parts from reference TRBV19 and TRBJ1-5): DGGITQSPKYLFRKEGQNVTLSCEQNLNHDAMYWYRQDPGQGLRLIYYSQIVNDFQKGDIAEGYSVSREKKESFPLTVTSAQKNPTAFYLCASSIGLTGRGQPQHFGDGTRLSIL.

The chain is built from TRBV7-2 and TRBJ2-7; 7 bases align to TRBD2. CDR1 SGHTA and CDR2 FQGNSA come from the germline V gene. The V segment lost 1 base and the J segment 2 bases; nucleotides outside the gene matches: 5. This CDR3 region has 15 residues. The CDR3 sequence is CASSLDPAGPYEQYF. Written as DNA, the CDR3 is TGTGCCAGCAGCTTAGACCCAGCGGGACCCTACGAGCAGTACTTC.

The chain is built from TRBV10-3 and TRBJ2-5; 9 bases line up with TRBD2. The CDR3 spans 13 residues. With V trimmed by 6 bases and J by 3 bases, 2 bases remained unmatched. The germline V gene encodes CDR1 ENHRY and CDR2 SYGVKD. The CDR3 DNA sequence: TGTGCCATCAGCCGACTAGCGGAAGAGACCCAGTACTTC. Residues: CAISRLAEETQYF.

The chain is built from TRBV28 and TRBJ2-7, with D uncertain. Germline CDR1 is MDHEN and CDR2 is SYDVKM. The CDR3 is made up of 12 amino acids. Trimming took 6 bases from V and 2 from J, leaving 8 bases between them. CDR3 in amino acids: CASRGLAYEQYF. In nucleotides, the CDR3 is TGTGCCAGCAGGGGGTTGGCCTACGAGCAGTACTTC.

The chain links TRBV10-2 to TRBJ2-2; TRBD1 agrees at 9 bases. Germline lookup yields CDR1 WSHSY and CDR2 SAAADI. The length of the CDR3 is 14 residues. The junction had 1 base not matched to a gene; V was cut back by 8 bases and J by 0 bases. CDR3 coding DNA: TGCGCCAGCGGACAGGGGACGAACACCGGGGAGCTGTTTTTT. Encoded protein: CASGQGTNTGELFF.

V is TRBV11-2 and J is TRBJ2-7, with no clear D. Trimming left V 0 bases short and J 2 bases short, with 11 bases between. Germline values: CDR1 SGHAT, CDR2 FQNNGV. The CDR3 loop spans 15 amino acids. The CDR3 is CASSLDRPGTYEQYF. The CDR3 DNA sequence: TGTGCCAGCAGCTTAGATCGCCCAGGTACCTACGAGCAGTACTTC.

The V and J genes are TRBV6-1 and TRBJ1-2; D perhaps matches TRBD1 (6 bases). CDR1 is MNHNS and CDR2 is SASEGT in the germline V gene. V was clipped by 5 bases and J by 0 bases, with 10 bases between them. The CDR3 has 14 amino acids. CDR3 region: CASSTGQTNYGYTF. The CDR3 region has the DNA TGTGCCAGCAGTACAGGACAGACTAACTATGGCTACACCTTC.